This T cell receptor beta chain was profiled in a study of T-cell memory formation after mild COVID-19. The germline V gene has CDR1 SGHRS and CDR2 YFSETQ. This CDR3 spans 14 amino acids. Trimming left V 0 bases short and J 1 base short, with 7 bases between. TCRdb fed the 5' RACE reads into MiXCR, producing one record per CDR3 protein. The repertoire holds around 200,000 distinct CDR3 sequences, with roughly a tenth as singletons. Source material: PBMCs or a T cell subset sorted from them (not recorded which). The rearrangement joins TRBV5-1 to TRBJ1-1; D gene ambiguous. The clonotype was recovered from a man between 18 and 29 years old who had mild COVID-19 (a few samples of this study predate the infection). Cell type and time point are not known. This chain's CDR3 is CASSLVPTNTEAFF. CDR3 in DNA: TGCGCCAGCAGCTTGGTCCCCACGAACACTGAAGCTTTCTTT. Based on the CDR3 plus reference TRBV5-1 and TRBJ1-1, the full variable domain is KAGVTQTPRYLIKTRGQQVTLSCSPISGHRSVSWYQQTPGQGLQFLFEYFSETQRNKGNFPGRFSGRQFSNSRSEMNVSTLELGDSALYLCASSLVPTNTEAFFGQGTRLTVV.